The source of this T cell receptor (beta chain) is a study of beta chain features in type 1 diabetes (dated by TCRdb to 2017 to 2018). At the level of the whole study: Patients and healthy donors did not differ in mean age, gender distribution, total cell number or subset yield. Across all samples, around 100 million sorted cells were examined, and cell number per subset correlated strongly with RNA yield. In the study, TCRB repertoires of sorted circulating CD4+ T cell subsets from recently diagnosed type 1 diabetes patients were compared with those of matched healthy donors. Naive and central memory subsets were obtained from all 30 or so donors, but regulatory and stem cell-like memory subsets were isolated from only 8 patients and roughly 8 healthy donors. What the work shows at the level of the full study, not this receptor alone: Naive, central memory and regulatory TCRB repertoires appeared more similar among patients than among healthy donors. Because the HLA sub-analyses included only small numbers of individuals, any influence of HLA type on TCRB rearrangement was left unresolved. At VDJ recombination sites, type 1 diabetes patients had fewer insertions and more deleted nucleotides, which implies abnormalities in thymic rearrangement. Sequencing cDNA rather than genomic DNA could over-represent highly expressing activated cells, although activation and CD3 levels did not differ between groups. PCR may preferentially amplify shorter templates, but because patient and control samples were amplified and corrected together, any resulting skew would affect both groups equally. A moderate but significant shortening of TCRB CDR3 length was observed in type 1 diabetes patients in all four CD4+ subsets.

The entire amount of isolated RNA was reverse transcribed using the High Capacity cDNA Reverse Transcription Kit, so the sequenced TCRB transcripts were expressed ones. Deep immunoSEQ sequencing was performed on naive, central memory and regulatory T cell samples, with an average of around 3.4 million total reads per sample. Sorted cells were lysed in RLT buffer and RNA was extracted with DNase-treated RNeasy Micro or Mini kits, depending on cell number. Each cell subset was processed on its own to prevent cross-contamination, while patient and healthy donor samples were processed together. TCRB sequences were amplified from cDNA with the immunoSEQ multiplex PCR, producing 87-bp fragments spanning the CDR3 region. Sequencing of the amplicons was done on the Illumina HiSeq platform. As for the original processing: Synthetic template baselines were used to correct PCR bias computationally, reads within Hamming distance 2 were collapsed, and singletons that could not be merged were discarded. Reads were aligned against IMGT so that V, D and J genes, CDR3 length and insertions or deletions at six rearrangement sites could be assigned. Clonotype counts were normalized to sorted cell number within each subset before computing true diversity and Gini coefficients with the tcR R package. Repertoire sharing was quantified using the overlap coefficient calculated on TCRB nucleotide sequences. As a proxy for the pre-selection repertoire, out-of-frame TCRB sequences from naive cells were analyzed. In its TCRdb copy, this immuneACCESS table keeps in-frame sequences only and misses some clones. Where compared with another copy, unresolved V genes explain less than half of these, and the others have no known cause. V and J calls and clone size follow that table, whereas D and trimming were derived from the DNA. This sample comprises approximately 260,000 clones, around 21% of them detected only once. In total, the top ten clones hold 0.028% of the sample.

In its sample, this clone was seen a few times. The specificity of this receptor is unknown. No base quality information exists; no much larger clone differs at one position. From the cysteine through the phenylalanine, the CDR3 covers 14 amino acids. Only the CDR3 DNA stays, 42 bases, in frame from base 1. Via the germline V gene, CDR1 is LGHNA and CDR2 YSLEER. Trimming removed 0 bases from V and 4 bases from J, leaving 9 bases between the germline ends. Each donor gave one peripheral blood draw, averaging around 0.11 L, which was collected into heparinised tubes. Using a panel that included CD45RO, CCR7, CD25, CD127, CD95 and CD27, naive, central memory, regulatory and stem cell-like memory CD4+ T cells were sorted on a BD FACSAria II. Purity was above 95% for every sorted population. PBMCs were separated immediately by Lymphoprep density gradient centrifugation and were stained directly, without being cultured. So that batch effects would be minimized, each experiment stained and sorted samples in pairs, pairing one healthy donor with one patient.

The sample comprised naive CD4+ T cells from blood. According to the study, the label for this sample's cell subset or site signals: true naive CD4+ T cells. The rearranged segments are TRBV4-3 and TRBJ1-2; no D gene can be assigned with confidence. This receptor was taken from a woman in her thirties or forties with type 1 diabetes. The DNA is TGCGCCAGCAGCCAAGATCTCAACAGCTATGGCTACACCTTC. This codes for CASSQDLNSYGYTF.